This T cell receptor beta chain was recovered during a study of PD-1 blockade in mismatch repair-deficient tumors. V lost 2 bases, J lost 3 bases, and 3 bases stayed unmatched. Germline values: CDR1 SGHRS, CDR2 YFSETQ. This CDR3 is built from 15 residues. The table came from immunoSEQ multiplex PCR; TCRdb's copy has only in-frame clones and leaves some out. The top ten hold 6.3% of the sample, which has some 97,000 clones, 82% seen once. All patients were mismatch repair deficient, assessed by either PCR or immunohistochemistry. The sequence was obtained from an adult with mismatch repair-deficient cancer. The sequences come from peripheral blood, collected about 33 weeks after starting pembrolizumab. The V and J genes are TRBV5-1 and TRBJ2-1; TRBD1 matches at 9 bases. The CDR3 sequence is CASSFLDRGYNEQFF. The DNA for the CDR3 is TGCGCCAGCAGCTTTTTGGACAGGGGCTACAATGAGCAGTTCTTC.